The TCR beta chain described here comes from a study of shared clonotypes between healthy human individuals. This CDR3 region has 12 residues. The germline V gene has CDR1 SGHTA and CDR2 FQGNSA. V was cut by 5 bases and J by 2 bases, with 5 bases left in between. With regard to this clone: Its antigen is currently unknown.

Caucasian adults residing in Nashville, Tennessee made up all the donors. Sequenced by immunoSEQ multiplex PCR; TCRdb stores in-frame clones only, minus some. The sample lists over a million clones; about 80% were seen once. Broader study findings: Depth was large, yet rarefaction showed that sorted-subset sequencing was incomplete.

This clonotype was obtained from a man aged 18 to 35 in good health. Some clones in this sample may be carry-over from other donors' samples. Sequenced input: memory CD4+ T cells from PBMCs. The sample's subset: CD45RA-negative fraction. The chain has TRBV7-2 and TRBJ2-3, with D unresolved. CDR3 in amino acids: CASSRLTDTQYF. In nucleotides, the CDR3 is TGTGCCAGCAGCAGGCTCACAGATACGCAGTATTTT.